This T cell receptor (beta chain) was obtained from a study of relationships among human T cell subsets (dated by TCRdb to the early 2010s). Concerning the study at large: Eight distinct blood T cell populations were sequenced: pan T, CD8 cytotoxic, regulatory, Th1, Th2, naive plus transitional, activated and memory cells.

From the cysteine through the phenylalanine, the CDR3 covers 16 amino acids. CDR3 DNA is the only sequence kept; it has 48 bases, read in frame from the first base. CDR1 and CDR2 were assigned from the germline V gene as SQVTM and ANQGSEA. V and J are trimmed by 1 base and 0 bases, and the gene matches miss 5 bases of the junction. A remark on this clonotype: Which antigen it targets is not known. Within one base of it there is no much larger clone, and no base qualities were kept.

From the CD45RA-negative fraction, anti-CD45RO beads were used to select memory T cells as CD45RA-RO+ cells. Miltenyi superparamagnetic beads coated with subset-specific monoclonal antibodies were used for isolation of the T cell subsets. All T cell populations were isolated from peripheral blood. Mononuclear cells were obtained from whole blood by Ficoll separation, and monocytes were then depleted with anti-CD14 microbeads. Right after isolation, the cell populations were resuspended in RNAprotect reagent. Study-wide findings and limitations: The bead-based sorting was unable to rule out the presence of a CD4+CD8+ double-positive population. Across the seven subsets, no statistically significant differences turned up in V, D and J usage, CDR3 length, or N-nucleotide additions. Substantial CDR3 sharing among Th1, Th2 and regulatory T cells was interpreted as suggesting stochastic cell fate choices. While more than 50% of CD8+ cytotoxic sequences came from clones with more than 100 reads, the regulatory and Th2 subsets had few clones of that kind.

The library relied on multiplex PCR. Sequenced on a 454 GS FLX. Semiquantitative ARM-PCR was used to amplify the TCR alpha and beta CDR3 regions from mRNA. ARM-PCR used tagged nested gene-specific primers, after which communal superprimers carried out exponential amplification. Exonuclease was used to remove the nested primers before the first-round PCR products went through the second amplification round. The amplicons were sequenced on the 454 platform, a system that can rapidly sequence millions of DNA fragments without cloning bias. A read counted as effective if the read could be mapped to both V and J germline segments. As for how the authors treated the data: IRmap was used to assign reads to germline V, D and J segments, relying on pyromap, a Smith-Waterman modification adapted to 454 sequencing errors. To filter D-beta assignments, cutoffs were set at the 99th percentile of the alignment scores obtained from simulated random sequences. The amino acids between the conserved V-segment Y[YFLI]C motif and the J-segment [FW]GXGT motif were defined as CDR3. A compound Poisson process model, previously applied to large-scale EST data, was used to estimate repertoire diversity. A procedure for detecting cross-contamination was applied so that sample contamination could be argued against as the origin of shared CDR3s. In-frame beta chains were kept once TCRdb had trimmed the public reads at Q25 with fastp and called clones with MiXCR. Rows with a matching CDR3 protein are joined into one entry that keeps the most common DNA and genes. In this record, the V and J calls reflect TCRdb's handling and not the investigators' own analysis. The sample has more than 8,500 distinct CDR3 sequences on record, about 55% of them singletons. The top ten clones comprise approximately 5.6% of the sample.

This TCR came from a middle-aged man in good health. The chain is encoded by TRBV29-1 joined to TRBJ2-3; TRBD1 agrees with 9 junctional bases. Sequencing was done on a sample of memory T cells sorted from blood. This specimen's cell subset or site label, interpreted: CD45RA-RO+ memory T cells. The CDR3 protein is CSVEVATGGSTDTQYF. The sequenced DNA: TGCAGCGTTGAAGTTGCGACAGGGGGAAGCACAGATACGCAGTATTTT.